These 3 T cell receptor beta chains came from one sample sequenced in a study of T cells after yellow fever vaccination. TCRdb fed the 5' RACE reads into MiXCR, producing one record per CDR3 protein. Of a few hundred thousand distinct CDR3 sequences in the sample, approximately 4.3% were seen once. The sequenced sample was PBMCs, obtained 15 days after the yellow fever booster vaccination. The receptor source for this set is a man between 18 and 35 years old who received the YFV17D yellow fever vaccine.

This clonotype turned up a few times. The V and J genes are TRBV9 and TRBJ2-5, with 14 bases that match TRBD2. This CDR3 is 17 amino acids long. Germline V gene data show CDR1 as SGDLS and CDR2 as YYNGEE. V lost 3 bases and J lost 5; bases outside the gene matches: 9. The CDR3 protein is CASSAGTSGGLGETQYF. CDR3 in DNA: TGTGCCAGCAGCGCTGGGACTAGCGGGGGTCTAGGGGAGACCCAGTACTTC.

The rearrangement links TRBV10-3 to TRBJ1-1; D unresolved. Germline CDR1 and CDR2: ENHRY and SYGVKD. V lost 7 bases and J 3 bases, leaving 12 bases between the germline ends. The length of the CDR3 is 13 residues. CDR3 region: CAIKQWLDTEAFF. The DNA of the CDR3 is TGTGCCATCAAACAGTGGTTGGACACTGAAGCTTTCTTT.

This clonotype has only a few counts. CDR3 protein: CASSLDTGNTGELFF. The CDR3 DNA reads TGCGCCAGCAGCTTGGACACAGGGAACACCGGGGAGCTGTTTTTT. V is TRBV5-1 and J is TRBJ2-2; D is possibly TRBD1 (5 bases). The V end lost 0 bases, the J end lost 1 base, and 7 bases lay between the germline ends. The CDR3 has 15 residues. Per germline, CDR1 SGHRS and CDR2 YFSETQ.